These T cell receptor beta chains were read from a single sample in a study of T cell changes during pregnancy in multiple sclerosis. Repertoires were generated with immunoSEQ multiplex PCR, while TCRdb's copy carries only in-frame clones and drops some. The repertoire holds about 67,000 clones, with 75% to 95% as singletons. The sequenced sample was peripheral blood, obtained in the first trimester of pregnancy. The receptor set was obtained from a female donor with multiple sclerosis, enrolled in a pregnancy study. CDR3s include the opening cysteine and the closing phenylalanine or tryptophan. Each record gives: V gene, D gene, clone size, J gene, CDR3 protein, CDR3 DNA. D genes are given only for firm matches. Clone size is not always given. Where it is, it says once, few, many or a class for expanded clones.

>TRBV19|NA|NA|TRBJ1-5
CASRPLGGNNQPQHF
TGTGCCAGTCGGCCCCTGGGGGGGAACAATCAGCCCCAGCATTTT
>TRBV30|TRBD1|NA|TRBJ1-4
CAWSLRGPEKLFF
TGTGCCTGGAGTCTCAGGGGGCCTGAAAAACTGTTTTTT
>TRBV6-4|TRBD2|NA|TRBJ2-3
CASSVSGSADTQYF
TGTGCCAGCAGTGTTAGCGGGAGCGCAGATACGCAGTATTTT
>TRBV5-6|TRBD2|NA|TRBJ2-1
CASSLTSGAYNEQFF
TGTGCCAGCAGCCTCACTAGCGGGGCCTACAATGAGCAGTTCTTC
>TRBV30|NA|NA|TRBJ1-1
CAWIRRPTEAFF
TGTGCCTGGATACGGCGGCCCACTGAAGCTTTCTTT
>TRBV6-1|TRBD1|NA|TRBJ1-2
CASETGQGSYGYTF
TGTGCCAGCGAAACGGGACAGGGGTCCTATGGCTACACCTTC
>TRBV6-1|TRBD2|NA|TRBJ2-5
CASSEVTSGGAETQYF
TGTGCCAGCAGTGAAGTAACTAGCGGGGGGGCTGAGACCCAGTACTTC
>TRBV5-1|TRBD2|once|TRBJ2-3
CASSSPSSGRIINTQYF
TGCGCCAGCAGCTCCCCGTCGAGCGGGAGAATAATAAATACGCAGTATTTT
>TRBV6-5|TRBD1|NA|TRBJ2-7
CASSSRDSNAYEQYF
TGTGCCAGCAGTTCCCGGGACAGCAATGCCTACGAGCAGTACTTC
>TRBV25-1|TRBD2|NA|TRBJ2-1
CASSETAGAYNEQFF
TGTGCCAGCAGTGAAACCGCGGGAGCTTACAATGAGCAGTTCTTC
>TRBV5-1|TRBD1|NA|TRBJ1-1
CASSLAQGGGTEAFF
TGCGCCAGCAGCTTGGCCCAGGGGGGAGGCACTGAAGCTTTCTTT
>TRBV11-3|TRBD2|NA|TRBJ2-1
CASSGGRNSYNEQFF
TGTGCCAGTTCCGGGGGGAGAAACTCCTACAATGAGCAGTTCTTC
>TRBV5-4|TRBD1|NA|TRBJ2-7
CASSPGTGGNEQYF
TGTGCCAGCAGCCCTGGGACAGGGGGGAACGAGCAGTACTTC
>TRBV2|NA|NA|TRBJ1-2
CASSEAHGYGYTF
TGTGCCAGCAGTGAAGCGCACGGGTATGGCTACACCTTC
>TRBV5-1|NA|NA|TRBJ2-2
CASSLGQGNTGELFF
TGCGCCAGCAGCTTGGGGCAGGGCAACACCGGGGAGCTGTTTTTT
>TRBV7-9|NA|NA|TRBJ1-1
CASRQTPGSATEAFF
TGTGCCAGCAGACAAACCCCAGGGTCGGCAACTGAAGCTTTCTTT
>TRBV10-3|TRBD1|NA|TRBJ2-7
CAISGLDRATPYEQYF
TGTGCCATCAGCGGGCTCGACAGGGCCACCCCCTACGAGCAGTACTTC
>TRBV7-9|TRBD2|NA|TRBJ2-5
CASSLLESRGLALVETQYF
TGTGCCAGCAGCTTATTGGAATCCAGAGGACTAGCTTTAGTTGAGACCCAGTACTTC
>TRBV27|NA|NA|TRBJ2-2
CASSLAGLNTGELFF
TGTGCCAGCAGTTTGGCCGGGTTAAACACCGGGGAGCTGTTTTTT
>TRBV6-6|TRBD1|NA|TRBJ2-2
CASSYTGVTGELFF
TGTGCCAGCAGTTATACAGGGGTTACCGGGGAGCTGTTTTTT
>TRBV2|NA|NA|TRBJ1-1
CASMRQETLNTEAFF
TGTGCCAGCATGCGACAGGAGACTTTGAACACTGAAGCTTTCTTT